This TCR beta chain is drawn from a study of T cell repertoires in cytomegalovirus infection. This clonotype was counted a few times. Antigen specificity is unknown. Losses at the gene ends were 4 bases for V and 9 bases for J; bases not matched to a gene: 13. CDR1 is SGDLS and CDR2 is YYNGEE in the germline V gene. The CDR3 runs 15 residues. MiXCR was run by TCRdb on the reads, yielding one entry per CDR3 protein. This table has 250,000 to 300,000 distinct CDR3 sequences, around 20% appearing once. This receptor was taken from a human donor in good health (CMV status not recorded). Some clones in this sample may be carry-over from other donors' samples. The material sequenced was cultured PBMCs, taken from culture after CMV antigen stimulation. The chain links TRBV9 to TRBJ2-5, with 9 bases fitting TRBD2. The DNA of the CDR3 is TGTGCCAGCAGCCCCTCGGGTAGCGGGAGTATGGCCCAGTACTTC. Translation: CASSPSGSGSMAQYF.